This TCR beta chain came from a study of Graves' ophthalmopathy and Graves' hyperthyroidism. RNA transcripts were the source from which TCR beta CDR3 regions were amplified. An opening RT-PCR round employed HTBI primers and preceded a second-round multiplex PCR. TCRdb processed the multiplex PCR reads anew with MiXCR; each CDR3 protein has one entry. The sample lists under 800,000 distinct CDR3 sequences; approximately 22% were seen once. This clonotype occurred a few times. Germline V gene lookup returns CDR1 LGHDT and CDR2 YNNKEL (reference sequence). V dropped 3 bases and J dropped 11; count of bases not matched to a gene: 5. The CDR3 is 13 amino acids.

The TCR sequence derives from a woman between 18 and 30 years old with stable Graves' hyperthyroidism. Some clones in this sample may be carry-over from other donors' samples. V gene TRBV3-1 combines with J gene TRBJ1-1; 11 bases align to TRBD1. Sequences were obtained from peripheral blood. The CDR3 sequence: CASSQEDRGQAFF. The CDR3 nucleotides read TGTGCCAGCAGCCAGGAGGACAGGGGGCAGGCTTTCTTT.